This T cell receptor (beta chain) was recovered during a study of chemoradiotherapy in HPV16-positive cancers. The method was immunoSEQ multiplex PCR; TCRdb's version includes in-frame clones alone and lacks a portion of them. In the table there are tens of thousands of clones, about 88% of which are singletons. Germline CDR1 is SGHTA and CDR2 is FQGNSA. The ends lost 5 bases at V and 4 bases at J; junction bases unmatched: 13. The CDR3 consists of 16 residues. The sample in question was blood, obtained from a patient who underwent chemoradiotherapy. The sequence was collected from a human donor with HPV-associated anogenital cancer. The chain couples TRBV7-2 to TRBJ2-7; 8 positions agree with TRBD1. The CDR3 sequence is CASSAGQGAGGYEQYF. The CDR3 bases are TGTGCCAGCAGCGCGGGGCAGGGGGCTGGAGGGTACGAGCAGTACTTC.